Within the sample, the clone carrying this T cell receptor (beta chain) is medium-sized. The data are from a study of T and B cells in COVID-19 patients. TRB rearrangements were amplified by multiplex PCR with BIOMED2 TRB-A/B primers. A single record per CDR3 protein comes from TCRdb applying MiXCR to the multiplex PCR reads. The data contain about 16,000 distinct CDR3 sequences, under 35% of them seen just once; the ten biggest clones take up approximately 3.1%. The V end lost 3 bases, the J end lost 7 bases, and 10 bases lay between the germline ends. The length of the CDR3 is 13 residues. Blood genomic DNA input for TRB amplification was roughly 220-500 ng.

The V and J genes are TRBV12-3 or TRBV12-4 and TRBJ2-1; no clear D. The sequenced sample consisted of blood. The sequence came from a human donor who had recovered from COVID-19. The DNA of the CDR3 is TGTGCCAGCAGTTTGGTGGGTTATAATGAGCAGTTCTTC. Its translation is CASSLVGYNEQFF.